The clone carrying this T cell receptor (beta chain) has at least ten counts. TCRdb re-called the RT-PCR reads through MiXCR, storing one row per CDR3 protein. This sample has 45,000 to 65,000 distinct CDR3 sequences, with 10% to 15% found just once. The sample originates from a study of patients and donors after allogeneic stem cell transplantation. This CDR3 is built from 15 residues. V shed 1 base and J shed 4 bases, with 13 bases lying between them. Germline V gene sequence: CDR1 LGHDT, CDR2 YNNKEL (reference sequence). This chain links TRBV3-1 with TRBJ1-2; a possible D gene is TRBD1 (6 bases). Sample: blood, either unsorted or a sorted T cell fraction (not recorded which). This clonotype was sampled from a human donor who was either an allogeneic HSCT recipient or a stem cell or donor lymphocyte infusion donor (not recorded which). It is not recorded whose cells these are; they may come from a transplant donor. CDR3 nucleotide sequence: TGTGCCAGCAGCCAAGGTCCGGACAGAGGCTATGGCTACACCTTC. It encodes CASSQGPDRGYGYTF.